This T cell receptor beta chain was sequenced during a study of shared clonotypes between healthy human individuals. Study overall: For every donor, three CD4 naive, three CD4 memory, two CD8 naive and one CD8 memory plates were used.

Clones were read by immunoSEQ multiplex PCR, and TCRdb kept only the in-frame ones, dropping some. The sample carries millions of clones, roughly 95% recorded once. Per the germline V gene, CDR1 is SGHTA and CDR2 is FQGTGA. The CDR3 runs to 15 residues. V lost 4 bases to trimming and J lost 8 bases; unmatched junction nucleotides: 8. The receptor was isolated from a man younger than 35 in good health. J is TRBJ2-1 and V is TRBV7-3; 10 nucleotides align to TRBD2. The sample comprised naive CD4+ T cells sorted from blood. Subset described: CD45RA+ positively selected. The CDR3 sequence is CASSSLAGARDEQFF. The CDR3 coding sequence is TGTGCCAGCAGCTCCCTAGCGGGGGCGAGAGATGAGCAGTTCTTC.